This is a list of T cell receptor beta chains from one sample in a study of T cell changes during pregnancy in multiple sclerosis. Clones were read by immunoSEQ multiplex PCR, and TCRdb kept only the in-frame ones, dropping some. The repertoire holds fewer than 70,000 clones, about nine tenths seen once, with less than 3% in the top ten. Sequencing used peripheral blood, obtained in the second trimester of pregnancy. These receptors were collected from a female donor in good health, enrolled as a control in a pregnancy study. CDR3s include the opening cysteine and the closing phenylalanine or tryptophan.

TRBJ1-2	TRBV9	CASSVGPRGWWVNYGYTF
TRBJ2-3	TRBV4-3	CASSQGRVPDTQYF
TRBJ1-4	TRBV7-9	CASSLQGAHGEKLFF
TRBJ1-5	TRBV7-8	CASSPVGGDVYSNQPQHF
TRBJ2-2	TRBV29-1	CSIAGGGELFF
TRBJ1-1	TRBV4-1	CASSQEGAGNTEAFF
TRBJ1-1	TRBV5-1	CASSLYPNMNTEAFF
TRBJ2-7	TRBV5-4	CASSPGTVNSYEQYF
TRBJ2-3	TRBV10-3	CAISDPTSGAVDTQYF
TRBJ2-7	TRBV10-2	CASSESRQGHEQYF
TRBJ1-3	TRBV18	CASSQLTGSSGNTIYF
TRBJ2-7	TRBV7-2	CASSLAAGGTYEQYF
TRBJ1-5	TRBV19	CASSPAAGTGRGSNQPQHF
TRBJ2-7	TRBV19	CASSIVRGSSYEQYF
TRBJ1-2	TRBV6-1	CASSEATGASNYGYTF
TRBJ1-4	TRBV6-5	CASSYAGPNEKLFF
TRBJ1-5	TRBV2	CASRQGNQPQHF
TRBJ2-1	TRBV5-4	CASSFDRGPYNEQFF
TRBJ1-1	TRBV11-2	CASSPPSGIEAFF
TRBJ1-1	TRBV5-1	CASSLGQPQSEAFF
TRBJ2-5	TRBV27	CASSARPGFDQETQYF
TRBJ1-2	TRBV18	CASSSEQGANGYTF
TRBJ2-5	TRBV5-1	CASSWVSSGGETQYF
TRBJ2-7	TRBV30	CAWSVSGNEQYF